This T cell receptor (beta chain) is from a study of OX40 agonist ivuxolimab in advanced cancers. Study-wide context: Prior anti-PD-1, anti-PD-L1 or anti-CTLA-4 therapy was allowed; around 40% had some. Two patients with cutaneous melanoma and one with hepatocellular carcinoma, three in total, showed partial responses.

V lost 5 bases and J 2 bases, leaving 13 bases between the germline ends. CDR3 length: 14 residues. Germline V gives CDR1 WSHSY, CDR2 SAAADI. Libraries were prepared by immunoSEQ multiplex PCR; TCRdb keeps only in-frame clonotypes and omits some of them. In the table there are more than 35,000 clones, around 73% of which are singletons. General study points: Several nonresponders also turned out to have low normalized T-cell clonal expansion.

With regard to this clone: Its cognate antigen is unknown.

V is TRBV10-2 and J is TRBJ2-7; D gene ambiguous. The sequence derives from an adult with an advanced solid tumor such as melanoma, head and neck, liver or kidney cancer. The sequences come from CD4+ or CD8+ T cells sorted from blood, collected in a trial of the OX40 agonist ivuxolimab. The DNA of the CDR3 is TGCGCCAGCAGTTCAGCAGAGTGGACCTACGAGCAGTACTTC. It translates to CASSSAEWTYEQYF.